The T cell receptor (beta chain) under discussion was sequenced for a study of CD8 T cells in ankylosing spondylitis. General observations from the study: About 8 highly homologous variants made up a TCR beta motif, and this motif appeared characteristic of ankylosing spondylitis blood. Relatively rare in peripheral blood, disease-linked clones were also CD8+. As reported, disease-linked clones showed significant enrichment in matched ankylosing spondylitis synovial fluid. Previous work reported some of these motif variants in the synovial fluid and blood of reactive arthritis.

This clonotype was counted ten times or more. Antigen: not known. V lost 7 bases to trimming and J lost 5 bases, with 11 bases between them. CDR1 SGHVS and CDR2 FQNEAQ come from the germline V gene. The CDR3 contains 12 residues. Quantitative 5'-RACE with molecular barcodes produced the TCR beta libraries. TCRdb ran MiXCR on the 5' RACE reads and lists one entry per CDR3 protein. The data show more than 650,000 distinct CDR3 sequences, about 11% seen once. The TCR originated in a male donor with ankylosing spondylitis. Input material: blood, either unsorted or a sorted T cell fraction (not recorded which). The rearrangement uses TRBV7-8 and TRBJ2-5; unclear D gene. CDR3 sequence reads: CASTPFHETQYF. The CDR3 nucleotides are TGTGCCAGCACCCCGTTCCACGAGACCCAGTACTTC.